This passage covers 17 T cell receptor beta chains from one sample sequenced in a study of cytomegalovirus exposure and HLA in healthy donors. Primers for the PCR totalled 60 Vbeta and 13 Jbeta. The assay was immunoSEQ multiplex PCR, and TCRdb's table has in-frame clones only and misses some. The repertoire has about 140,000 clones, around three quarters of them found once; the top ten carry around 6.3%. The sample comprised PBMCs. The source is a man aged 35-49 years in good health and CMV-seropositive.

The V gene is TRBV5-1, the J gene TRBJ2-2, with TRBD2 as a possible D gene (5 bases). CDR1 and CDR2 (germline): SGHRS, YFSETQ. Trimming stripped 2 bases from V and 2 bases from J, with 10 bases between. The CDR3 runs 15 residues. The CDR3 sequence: CASSFPSGNTGELFF. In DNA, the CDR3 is TGCGCCAGCAGCTTTCCCAGCGGTAACACCGGGGAGCTGTTTTTT.

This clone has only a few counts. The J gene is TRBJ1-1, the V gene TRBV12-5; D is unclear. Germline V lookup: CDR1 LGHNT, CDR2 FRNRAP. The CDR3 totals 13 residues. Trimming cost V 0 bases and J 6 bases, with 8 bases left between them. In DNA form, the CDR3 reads TGTGCTAGTGGTTTGGTACTGGGCTCTGAAGCTTTCTTT. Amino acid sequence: CASGLVLGSEAFF. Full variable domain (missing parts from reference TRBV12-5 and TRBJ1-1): DARVTQTPRHKVTEMGQEVTMRCQPILGHNTVFWYRQTMMQGLELLAYFRNRAPLDDSGMPKDRFSAEMPDATLATLKIQPSEPRDSAVYFCASGLVLGSEAFFGQGTRLTVV.

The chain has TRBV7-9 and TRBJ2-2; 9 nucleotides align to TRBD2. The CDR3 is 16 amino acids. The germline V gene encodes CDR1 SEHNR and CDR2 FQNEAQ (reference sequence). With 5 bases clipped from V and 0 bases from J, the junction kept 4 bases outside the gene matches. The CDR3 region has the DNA TGTGCCAGCAGCCCGACTAGCGGCGCGAACACCGGGGAGCTGTTTTTT. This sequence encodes CASSPTSGANTGELFF.

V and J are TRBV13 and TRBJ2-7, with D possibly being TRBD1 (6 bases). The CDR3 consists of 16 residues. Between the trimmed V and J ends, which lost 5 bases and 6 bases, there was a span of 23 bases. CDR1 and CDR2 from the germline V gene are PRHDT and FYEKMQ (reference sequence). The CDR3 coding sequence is TGTGCCAGCAGCCCGGGACACCCGGAGGATTCAGGCGAGCAGTACTTC. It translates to CASSPGHPEDSGEQYF.

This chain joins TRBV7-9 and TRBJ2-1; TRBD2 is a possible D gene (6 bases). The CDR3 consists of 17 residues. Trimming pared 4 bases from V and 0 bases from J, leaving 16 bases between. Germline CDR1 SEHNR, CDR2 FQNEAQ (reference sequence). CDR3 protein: CASSSPRRGSSYNEQFF. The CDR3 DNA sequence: TGTGCCAGCAGCTCTCCCCGGCGGGGATCCTCCTACAATGAGCAGTTCTTC.

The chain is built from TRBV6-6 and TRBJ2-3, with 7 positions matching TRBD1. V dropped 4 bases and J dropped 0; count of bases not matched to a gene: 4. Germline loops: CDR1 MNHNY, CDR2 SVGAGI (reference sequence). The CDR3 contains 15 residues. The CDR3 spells CASSSLGQSTDTQYF. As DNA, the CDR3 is TGTGCCAGCAGTTCCCTGGGACAGAGCACAGATACGCAGTATTTT.

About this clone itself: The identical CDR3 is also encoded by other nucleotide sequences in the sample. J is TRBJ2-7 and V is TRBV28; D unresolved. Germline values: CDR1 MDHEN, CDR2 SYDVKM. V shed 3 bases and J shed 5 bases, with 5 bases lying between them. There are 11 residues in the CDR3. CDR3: CASSFYDEQYF. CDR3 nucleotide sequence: TGTGCCAGCAGTTTTTATGACGAGCAGTACTTC.

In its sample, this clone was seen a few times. This chain's CDR3 is CASGPNTGTSWNEQFF. The DNA of the CDR3 is TGCGCCAGCGGACCCAATACCGGGACTAGTTGGAATGAGCAGTTCTTC. The V and J genes are TRBV5-1 and TRBJ2-1, with 8 positions matching TRBD2. After removal of 7 bases from V and 7 bases from J, the junction contained 16 bases not matched to a gene. CDR1 and CDR2 (germline): SGHRS, YFSETQ. This CDR3 is 16 amino acids long. The variable domain in full, with the rest retrieved from reference TRBV5-1 and TRBJ2-1, is KAGVTQTPRYLIKTRGQQVTLSCSPISGHRSVSWYQQTPGQGLQFLFEYFSETQRNKGNFPGRFSGRQFSNSRSEMNVSTLELGDSALYLCASGPNTGTSWNEQFFGPGTRLTVL.

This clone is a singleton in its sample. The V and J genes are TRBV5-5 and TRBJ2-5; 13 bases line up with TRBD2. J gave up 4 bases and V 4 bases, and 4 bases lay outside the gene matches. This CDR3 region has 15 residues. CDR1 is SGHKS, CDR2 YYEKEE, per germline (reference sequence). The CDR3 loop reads CASSPGLAGLETQYF. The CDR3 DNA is TGTGCCAGCAGCCCGGGACTAGCGGGACTAGAGACCCAGTACTTC.

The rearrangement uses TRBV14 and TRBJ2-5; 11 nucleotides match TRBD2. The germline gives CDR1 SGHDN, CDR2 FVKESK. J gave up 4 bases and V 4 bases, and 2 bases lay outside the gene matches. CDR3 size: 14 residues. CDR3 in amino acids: CASSLGLAGETQYF. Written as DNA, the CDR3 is TGTGCCAGCAGCCTCGGACTAGCGGGAGAGACCCAGTACTTC.

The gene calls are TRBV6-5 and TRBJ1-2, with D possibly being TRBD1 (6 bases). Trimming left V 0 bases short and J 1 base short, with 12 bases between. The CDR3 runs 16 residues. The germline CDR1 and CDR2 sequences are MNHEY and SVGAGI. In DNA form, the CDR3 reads TGTGCCAGCAGTTACTCTGTTCAAGGGGGTAACTATGGCTACACCTTC. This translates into CASSYSVQGGNYGYTF.

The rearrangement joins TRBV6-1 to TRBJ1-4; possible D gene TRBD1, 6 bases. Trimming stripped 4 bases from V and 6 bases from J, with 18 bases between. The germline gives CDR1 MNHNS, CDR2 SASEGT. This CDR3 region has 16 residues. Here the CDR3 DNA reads TGTGCCAGCAGTGGGGCAGGGGTAGGTGGGGATGAAAAACTGTTTTTT. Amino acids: CASSGAGVGGDEKLFF.

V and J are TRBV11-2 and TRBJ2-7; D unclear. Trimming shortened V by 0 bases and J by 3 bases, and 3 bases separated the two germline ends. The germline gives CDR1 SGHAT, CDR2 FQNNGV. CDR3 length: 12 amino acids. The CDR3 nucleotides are TGTGCCAGCAGCTTAGATAGCTACGAGCAGTACTTC. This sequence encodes CASSLDSYEQYF.

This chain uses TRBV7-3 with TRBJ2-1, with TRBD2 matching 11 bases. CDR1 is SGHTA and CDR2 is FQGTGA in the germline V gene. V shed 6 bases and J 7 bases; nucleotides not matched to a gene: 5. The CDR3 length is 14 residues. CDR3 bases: TGTGCCAGCAGGGCTAGCGGGAGGCGGAATGAGCAGTTCTTC. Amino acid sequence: CASRASGRRNEQFF.

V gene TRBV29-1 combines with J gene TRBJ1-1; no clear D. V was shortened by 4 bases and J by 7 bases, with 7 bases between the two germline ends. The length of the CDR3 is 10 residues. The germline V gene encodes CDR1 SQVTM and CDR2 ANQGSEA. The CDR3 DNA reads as TGCAGCGTTGTGCAGAATGAAGCTTTCTTT. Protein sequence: CSVVQNEAFF.

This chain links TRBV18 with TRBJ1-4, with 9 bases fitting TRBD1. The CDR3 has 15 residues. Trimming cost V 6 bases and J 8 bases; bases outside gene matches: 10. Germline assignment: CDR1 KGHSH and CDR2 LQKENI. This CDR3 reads CASSLFTGGEEKLFF. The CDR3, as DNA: TGTGCCAGCTCCCTATTTACAGGGGGCGAGGAAAAACTGTTTTTT.

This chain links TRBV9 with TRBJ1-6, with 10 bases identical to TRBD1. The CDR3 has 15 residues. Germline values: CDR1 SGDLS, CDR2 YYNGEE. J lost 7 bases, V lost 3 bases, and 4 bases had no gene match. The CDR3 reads CASSGEGQGNSPLHF. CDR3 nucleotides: TGTGCCAGCAGCGGAGAGGGACAGGGGAATTCACCCCTCCACTTT.